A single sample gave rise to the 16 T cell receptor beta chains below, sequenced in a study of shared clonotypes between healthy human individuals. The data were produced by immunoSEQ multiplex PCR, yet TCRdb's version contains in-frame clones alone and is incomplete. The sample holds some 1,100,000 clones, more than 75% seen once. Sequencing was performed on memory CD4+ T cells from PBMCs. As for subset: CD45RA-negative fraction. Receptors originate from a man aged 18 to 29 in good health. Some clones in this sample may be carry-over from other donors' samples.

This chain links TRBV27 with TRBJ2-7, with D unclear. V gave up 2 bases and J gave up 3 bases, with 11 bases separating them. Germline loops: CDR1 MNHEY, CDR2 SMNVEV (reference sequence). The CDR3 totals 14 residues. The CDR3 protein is CASSLRRQIYEQYF. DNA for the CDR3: TGTGCCAGCAGTTTAAGGCGGCAGATCTACGAGCAGTACTTC.

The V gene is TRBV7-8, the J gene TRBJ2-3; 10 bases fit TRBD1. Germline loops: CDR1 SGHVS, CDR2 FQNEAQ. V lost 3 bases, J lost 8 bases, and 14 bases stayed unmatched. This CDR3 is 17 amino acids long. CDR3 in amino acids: CASSFSTRQGAGGTQYF. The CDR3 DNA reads TGTGCCAGCAGCTTCTCGACCCGACAGGGGGCTGGGGGTACGCAGTATTTT. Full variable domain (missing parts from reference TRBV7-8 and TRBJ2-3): GAGVSQSPRYKVAKRGQDVALRCDPISGHVSLFWYQQALGQGPEFLTYFQNEAQLDKSGLPSDRFFAERPEGSVSTLKIQRTQQEDSAVYLCASSFSTRQGAGGTQYFGPGTRLTVL.

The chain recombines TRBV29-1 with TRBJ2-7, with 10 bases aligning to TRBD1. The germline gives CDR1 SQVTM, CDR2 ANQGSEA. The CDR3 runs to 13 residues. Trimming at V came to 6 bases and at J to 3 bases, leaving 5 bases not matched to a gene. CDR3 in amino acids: CSVGGQGRYEQYF. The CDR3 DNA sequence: TGCAGCGTGGGGGGACAGGGGCGCTACGAGCAGTACTTC.

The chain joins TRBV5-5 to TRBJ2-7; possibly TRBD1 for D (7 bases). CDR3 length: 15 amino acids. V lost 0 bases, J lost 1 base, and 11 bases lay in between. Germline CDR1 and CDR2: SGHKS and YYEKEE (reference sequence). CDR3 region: CASSLASGGSYEQYF. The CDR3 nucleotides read TGTGCCAGCAGCTTGGCCTCAGGGGGGTCCTACGAGCAGTACTTC.

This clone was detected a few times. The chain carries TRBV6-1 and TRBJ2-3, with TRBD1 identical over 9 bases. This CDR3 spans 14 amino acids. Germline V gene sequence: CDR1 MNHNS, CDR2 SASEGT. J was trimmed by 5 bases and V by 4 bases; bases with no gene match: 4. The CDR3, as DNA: TGTGCCAGCAGTGTGGGACAGGGTGAAGATACGCAGTATTTT. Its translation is CASSVGQGEDTQYF.

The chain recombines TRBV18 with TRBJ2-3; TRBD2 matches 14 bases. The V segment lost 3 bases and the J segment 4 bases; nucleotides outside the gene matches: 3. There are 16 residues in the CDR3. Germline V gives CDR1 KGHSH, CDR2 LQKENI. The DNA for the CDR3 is TGTGCCAGCTCACCCGGGACTAGCGGGAGCGCAGATACGCAGTATTTT. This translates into CASSPGTSGSADTQYF.

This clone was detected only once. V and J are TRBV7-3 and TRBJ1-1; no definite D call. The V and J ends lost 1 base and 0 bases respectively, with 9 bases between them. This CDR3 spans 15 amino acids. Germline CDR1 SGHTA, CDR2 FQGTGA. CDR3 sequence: CASSLIAGMNTEAFF. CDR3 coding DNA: TGTGCCAGCAGCTTAATCGCCGGAATGAACACTGAAGCTTTCTTT. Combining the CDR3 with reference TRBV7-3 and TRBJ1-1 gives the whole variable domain GAGVSQTPSNKVTEKGKYVELRCDPISGHTALYWYRQSLGQGPEFLIYFQGTGAADDSGLPNDRFFAVRPEGSVSTLKIQRTERGDSAVYLCASSLIAGMNTEAFFGQGTRLTVV.

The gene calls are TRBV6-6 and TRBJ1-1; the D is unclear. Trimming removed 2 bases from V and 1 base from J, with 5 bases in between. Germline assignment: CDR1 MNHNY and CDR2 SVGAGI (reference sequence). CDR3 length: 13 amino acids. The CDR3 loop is CASSYGPNTEAFF. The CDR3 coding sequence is TGTGCCAGCAGTTACGGACCGAACACTGAAGCTTTCTTT.

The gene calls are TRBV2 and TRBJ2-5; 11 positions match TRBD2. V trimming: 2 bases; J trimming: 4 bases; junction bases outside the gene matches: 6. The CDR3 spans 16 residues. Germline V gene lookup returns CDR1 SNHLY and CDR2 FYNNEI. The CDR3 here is CASSERVAGGGETQYF. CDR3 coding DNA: TGTGCCAGCAGTGAACGGGTAGCGGGAGGGGGAGAGACCCAGTACTTC.

CDR3: CASSLVRGSGTDTQYF. CDR3 bases: TGTGCCAGCAGCTTAGTTCGAGGTAGCGGCACAGATACGCAGTATTTT. This sequence joins TRBV7-2 and TRBJ2-3; the D gene is possibly TRBD2 (5 bases). V was trimmed by 1 base and J by 1 base, leaving 12 bases between them. The CDR3 spans 16 residues. CDR1 and CDR2 (germline): SGHTA, FQGNSA.

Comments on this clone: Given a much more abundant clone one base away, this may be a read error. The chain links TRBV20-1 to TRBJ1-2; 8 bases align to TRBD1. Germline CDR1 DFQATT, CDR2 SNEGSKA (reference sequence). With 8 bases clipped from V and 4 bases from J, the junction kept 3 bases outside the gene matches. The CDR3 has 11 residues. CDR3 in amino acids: CSPTGGYGYTF. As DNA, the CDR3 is TGCAGTCCTACAGGGGGCTATGGCTACACCTTC.

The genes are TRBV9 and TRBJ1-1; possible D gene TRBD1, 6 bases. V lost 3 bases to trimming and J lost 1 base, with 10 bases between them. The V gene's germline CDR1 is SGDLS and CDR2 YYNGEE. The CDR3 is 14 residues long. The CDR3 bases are TGTGCCAGCAGCGGAAGGACAGCGAACACTGAAGCTTTCTTT. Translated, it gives CASSGRTANTEAFF.

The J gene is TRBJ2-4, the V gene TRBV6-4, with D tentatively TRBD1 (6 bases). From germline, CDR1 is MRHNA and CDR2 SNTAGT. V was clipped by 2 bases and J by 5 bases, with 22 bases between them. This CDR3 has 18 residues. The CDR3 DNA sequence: TGTGCCAGCAGTGACACCCGACCAGGGGCCCCAAGTCAAAACATTCAGTACTTC. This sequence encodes CASSDTRPGAPSQNIQYF.

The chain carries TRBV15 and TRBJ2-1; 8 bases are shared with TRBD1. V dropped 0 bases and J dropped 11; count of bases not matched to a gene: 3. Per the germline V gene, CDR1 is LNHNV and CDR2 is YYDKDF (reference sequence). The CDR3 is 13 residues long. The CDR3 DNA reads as TGTGCCACCAGCAGAGATTGGACAGGGCAGCAGTTCTTC. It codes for CATSRDWTGQQFF. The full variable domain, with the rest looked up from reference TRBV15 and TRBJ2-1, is DAMVIQNPRYQVTQFGKPVTLSCSQTLNHNVMYWYQQKSSQAPKLLFHYYDKDFNNEADTPDNFQSRRPNTSFCFLDIRSPGLGDTAMYLCATSRDWTGQQFFGPGTRLTVL.

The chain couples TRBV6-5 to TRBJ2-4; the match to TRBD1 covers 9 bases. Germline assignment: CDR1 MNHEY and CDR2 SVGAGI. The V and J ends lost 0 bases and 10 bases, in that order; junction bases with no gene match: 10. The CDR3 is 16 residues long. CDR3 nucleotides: TGTGCCAGCAGTTACTCGAACCCGGACAGGGGAGGAATTCAGTACTTC. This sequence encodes CASSYSNPDRGGIQYF.

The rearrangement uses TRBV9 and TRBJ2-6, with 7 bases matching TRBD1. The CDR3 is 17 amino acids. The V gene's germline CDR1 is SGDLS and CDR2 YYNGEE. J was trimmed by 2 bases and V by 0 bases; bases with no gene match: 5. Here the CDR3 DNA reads TGTGCCAGCAGCGTAGATGAGGGGGCAGCTGGGGCCAACGTCCTGACTTTC. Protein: CASSVDEGAAGANVLTF.